This passage covers 27 T cell receptor beta chains from one sample sequenced in a study of beta chain features in type 1 diabetes. The whole isolated RNA underwent reverse transcription, so sequencing captured expressed TCRB transcripts. Only in-frame clones appear in the TCRdb table, and some are missing; sequencing was by immunoSEQ multiplex PCR. The repertoire holds tens of thousands of clones, with roughly 31% as singletons. Sequenced input: stem cell memory CD4+ T cells from blood. The receptor set was obtained from a woman younger than 35 in good health.

This clone showed up just a few times. The rearrangement links TRBV2 to TRBJ2-7, with 12 bases matching TRBD2. J lost 0 bases, V lost 6 bases, and 3 bases had no gene match. CDR3 length equals 15 residues. Germline V CDR1 and CDR2: SNHLY, FYNNEI. The CDR3 sequence: CASSPTSGSSYEQYF. In DNA, the CDR3 is TGTGCCAGCAGCCCGACTAGCGGGAGCTCCTACGAGCAGTACTTC.

In its sample, this clone was seen a few times. This chain connects TRBV10-3 to TRBJ1-1; no reliable D call. V lost 6 bases to trimming and J lost 0 bases, with 11 bases between them. CDR3 size: 14 residues. Germline V gene data show CDR1 as ENHRY and CDR2 as SYGVKD. CDR3 DNA sequence: TGTGCCATCAGGGAGAGAGGGCTGAACACTGAAGCTTTCTTT. This gives the protein CAIRERGLNTEAFF.

This sequence joins TRBV7-9 and TRBJ1-2; no firm D call. Trimming shortened V by 5 bases and J by 6 bases, and 13 bases separated the two germline ends. The CDR3 runs 13 residues. CDR1 is SEHNR, CDR2 FQNEAQ, per germline (reference sequence). The CDR3: CASSHGGVDGYTF. The CDR3 region has the DNA TGTGCCAGCAGCCACGGCGGGGTTGATGGCTACACCTTC.

A few counts support this clone. This chain joins TRBV7-2 and TRBJ2-6, with D maybe TRBD1 (5 bases). The CDR3 contains 14 residues. Trimming shortened V by 2 bases and J by 9 bases, and 11 bases separated the two germline ends. The V gene's germline CDR1 is SGHTA and CDR2 FQGNSA. Here the CDR3 DNA reads TGTGCCAGCAGCTTACCAGGGTACGGCAACGTCCTGACTTTC. The encoded protein is CASSLPGYGNVLTF.

The chain links TRBV11-2 to TRBJ2-5; D possibly corresponds to TRBD2 (5 bases). The length of the CDR3 is 16 residues. The V end lost 5 bases, the J end lost 5 bases, and 21 bases lay between the germline ends. The germline V gene encodes CDR1 SGHAT and CDR2 FQNNGV. The chain's CDR3 is CASSHYREAGRETQYF. The CDR3 nucleotides are TGTGCCAGCAGCCACTACCGAGAGGCGGGCCGCGAGACCCAGTACTTC.

This clone has just a few counts. The chain couples TRBV9 to TRBJ2-5; no reliable D call. Germline lookup yields CDR1 SGDLS and CDR2 YYNGEE. Trimming removed 4 bases from V and 2 bases from J, with 12 bases in between. The CDR3 totals 14 residues. The CDR3 coding sequence is TGTGCCAGCAGCACCCTGACTGGTCAAGAGACCCAGTACTTC. It translates to CASSTLTGQETQYF. The full variable domain, with the rest looked up from reference TRBV9 and TRBJ2-5, is DSGVTQTPKHLITATGQRVTLRCSPRSGDLSVYWYQQSLDQGLQFLIQYYNGEERAKGNILERFSAQQFPDLHSELNLSSLELGDSALYFCASSTLTGQETQYFGPGTRLLVL.

This clone was observed a handful of times. The chain has TRBV10-3 and TRBJ1-3; D gene ambiguous. Trimming took off 7 bases at V and 4 bases at J, with 11 bases between the two ends. Germline V gene data show CDR1 as ENHRY and CDR2 as SYGVKD. This CDR3 spans 13 amino acids. DNA for the CDR3: TGTGCCATCACCGAGGAGAACGGAAACACCATATATTTT. Protein product: CAITEENGNTIYF.

In its sample, this clone was seen a few times. V is TRBV2 and J is TRBJ2-5, with D tentatively TRBD1 (6 bases). The CDR3 has 12 amino acids. V was trimmed by 11 bases and J by 2 bases, leaving 12 bases between them. The V gene's germline CDR1 is SNHLY and CDR2 FYNNEI. The CDR3 here is CAGTGQQETQYF. The CDR3 nucleotides read TGTGCCGGCACAGGACAGCAAGAGACCCAGTACTTC.

This clone has a handful of counts. The CDR3, as DNA: TGCGCCAGCAGCCAAGATGACAGGGGGAATGGCTACACCTTC. Its translation: CASSQDDRGNGYTF. The chain is built from TRBV4-3 and TRBJ1-2; TRBD1 aligns across 9 bases. Germline V CDR1 and CDR2: LGHNA, YSLEER. J was trimmed by 6 bases and V by 0 bases; bases with no gene match: 2. The length of the CDR3 is 14 residues.

In nucleotides, the CDR3 is TGTGCCAGCAGCAATTCTAATGAGGAGGAAGCTTTCTTT. The encoded protein is CASSNSNEEEAFF. V and J are TRBV7-9 and TRBJ1-1; D is ambiguous. The CDR3 extends over 13 amino acids. Trimming shortened V by 5 bases and J by 8 bases, and 15 bases separated the two germline ends. Germline assignment: CDR1 SEHNR and CDR2 FQNEAQ (reference sequence).

V gene TRBV10-3 combines with J gene TRBJ1-2; 9 bases match TRBD1. The CDR3 runs 13 residues. V lost 11 bases and J lost 2; bases outside the gene matches: 6. Germline V gives CDR1 ENHRY, CDR2 SYGVKD. The CDR3 region has the DNA TGTGCCTCTACACAGGGGGCAAACTATGGCTACACCTTC. Amino acid sequence: CASTQGANYGYTF.

The gene calls are TRBV5-6 and TRBJ2-1; a possible D gene is TRBD1 (5 bases). The germline V gene encodes CDR1 SGHDT and CDR2 YYEEEE. V lost 3 bases, J lost 0 bases, and 13 bases lay in between. The CDR3 loop spans 16 amino acids. The CDR3 loop is CASSSGLTASYNEQFF. CDR3 coding DNA: TGTGCCAGCAGCTCCGGATTGACAGCCTCCTACAATGAGCAGTTCTTC.

This clone has more than one count but fewer than ten. The chain couples TRBV4-1 to TRBJ1-2; 10 nucleotides match TRBD1. Germline-derived CDR1 and CDR2 are MGHRA and YSYEKL. V trimming: 3 bases; J trimming: 2 bases; junction bases outside the gene matches: 6. This CDR3 is 16 amino acids long. The CDR3 sequence is CASSHQGTGANYGYTF. The CDR3 DNA sequence: TGCGCCAGCAGCCATCAAGGGACAGGGGCGAACTATGGCTACACCTTC.

The genes are TRBV5-6 and TRBJ1-1, with D maybe TRBD1 (6 bases). The germline V gene encodes CDR1 SGHDT and CDR2 YYEEEE. V gave up 4 bases and J gave up 7 bases, with 17 bases separating them. The CDR3 length is 14 residues. The CDR3 DNA reads TGTGCCAGCAGCCACCCCCAGGGGCTCAGTGAAGCTTTCTTT. This gives the protein CASSHPQGLSEAFF.

This rearrangement joins TRBV9 to TRBJ2-2, with a possible D match to TRBD1 (6 bases). The CDR3 loop spans 15 amino acids. The V gene lost 4 bases and the J gene lost 4 bases, with 14 bases spanning the gap. Germline V lookup: CDR1 SGDLS, CDR2 YYNGEE. CDR3 sequence reads: CASSLRGSGTGELFF. Here the CDR3 DNA reads TGTGCCAGCAGCCTCAGGGGAAGTGGCACCGGGGAGCTGTTTTTT.

In this sample, this clone turned up a few times. The V gene is TRBV19, the J gene TRBJ1-2, with D possibly matching TRBD1 (6 bases). Germline CDR1 and CDR2: LNHDA and SQIVND (reference sequence). The CDR3 has 14 amino acids. The germline V and J ends were trimmed by 5 bases and 2 bases, with 12 bases remaining between them. CDR3 coding DNA: TGTGCCAGTAGTCCACAGGGCTGGAACTATGGCTACACCTTC. Amino acid sequence: CASSPQGWNYGYTF.

J is TRBJ1-2 and V is TRBV10-3; D possibly corresponds to TRBD1 (5 bases). V was clipped by 0 bases and J by 8 bases, with 13 bases between them. The CDR3 runs to 14 residues. The germline V gene has CDR1 ENHRY and CDR2 SYGVKD. The CDR3 sequence: CAISESDGRGGYTF. CDR3 coding DNA: TGTGCCATCAGTGAGTCGGACGGTAGGGGCGGCTACACCTTC.

This clone came up a few times. The chain has TRBV4-2 and TRBJ2-5; 8 nucleotides align to TRBD2. V lost 0 bases and J lost 7; bases outside the gene matches: 13. Germline V gene data show CDR1 as LGHNA and CDR2 as YNFKEQ. The CDR3 totals 17 residues. CDR3 region: CASSQDPTSGPPRTQYF. The CDR3 DNA is TGTGCCAGCAGCCAAGATCCCACTAGCGGACCCCCCAGGACCCAGTACTTC.

The chain has TRBV5-4 and TRBJ2-5; D perhaps matches TRBD2 (7 bases). Trimming stripped 1 base from V and 5 bases from J, with 12 bases between. CDR1 SGHNT and CDR2 YYREEE come from the germline V gene (reference sequence). The CDR3 consists of 14 residues. The CDR3 region has the DNA TGTGCCAGCAGCTTGCGGACTAGGGGGGAGACCCAGTACTTC. Translation gives CASSLRTRGETQYF.

This clone was seen only a few times. The gene calls are TRBV6-5 and TRBJ2-5; D gene uncertain. Germline assignment: CDR1 MNHEY and CDR2 SVGAGI. Trimming cost V 5 bases and J 5 bases, with 6 bases left between them. The CDR3 consists of 11 residues. This chain's CDR3 is CASSSHETQYF. The DNA for the CDR3 is TGTGCCAGCAGTAGCCACGAGACCCAGTACTTC.

The chain has TRBV20-1 and TRBJ1-5; the D is unclear. The V gene's germline CDR1 is DFQATT and CDR2 SNEGSKA (reference sequence). The CDR3 is 11 amino acids. V lost 2 bases and J lost 11, with 10 bases in between. For the CDR3, the DNA is TGCAGTGCTAGACAAGAAAGCGCCCAGCATTTT. It codes for CSARQESAQHF.

The chain uses TRBV18 and TRBJ2-3; TRBD2 aligns across 13 bases. V was pared by 2 bases and J by 6 bases, with 5 bases of the junction left unmatched. CDR1 is KGHSH, CDR2 LQKENI, per germline. The length of the CDR3 is 16 residues. CDR3 in DNA: TGTGCCAGCTCACCAAGGACTAGCGGGAGTGGGGATACGCAGTATTTT. Translation: CASSPRTSGSGDTQYF.

The rearrangement uses TRBV7-2 and TRBJ2-5; 10 nucleotides match TRBD1. Germline trimming cut 2 bases from V and 1 base from J; bases unmatched to any gene: 7. CDR1 SGHTA and CDR2 FQGNSA come from the germline V gene. The CDR3 totals 17 residues. The CDR3 spells CASSLIMGQGPQETQYF. The CDR3 coding sequence is TGTGCCAGCAGCTTAATAATGGGACAGGGGCCCCAAGAGACCCAGTACTTC.

Only a few counts were recorded for this clone. The chain joins TRBV5-4 to TRBJ2-3; maybe TRBD1 (6 bases). The CDR3 covers 14 residues. Trimming took 3 bases from V and 2 from J, leaving 10 bases between them. Germline loops: CDR1 SGHNT, CDR2 YYREEE (reference sequence). CDR3 region: CASSYGQNTDTQYF. The DNA of the CDR3 is TGTGCCAGCAGCTATGGACAGAACACAGATACGCAGTATTTT.

CDR3 DNA: TGTGCCAGCAGCTTGAGCGGACTTACTGGGGCCAACGTCCTGACTTTC. Residues: CASSLSGLTGANVLTF. This sequence joins TRBV7-9 and TRBJ2-6; D perhaps matches TRBD2 (5 bases). CDR1 and CDR2 from the germline V gene are SEHNR and FQNEAQ (reference sequence). This CDR3 is 16 amino acids long. V was cut by 3 bases and J by 2 bases, with 11 bases left in between.

In this sample, this clone turned up a few times. The chain employs TRBV9 and TRBJ1-1, with TRBD1 matching over 8 bases. Germline V lookup: CDR1 SGDLS, CDR2 YYNGEE. This CDR3 contains 13 residues. With V trimmed by 3 bases and J by 10 bases, 8 bases remained unmatched. CDR3 DNA: TGTGCCAGCAGCGCTGATCAGGGGGCTCGAGCTTTCTTT. Translation gives CASSADQGARAFF.

The chain joins TRBV5-1 to TRBJ2-5; 9 nucleotides line up with TRBD2. Germline assignment: CDR1 SGHRS and CDR2 YFSETQ. V shed 3 bases and J 7 bases; nucleotides not matched to a gene: 10. The CDR3 spans 15 residues. The chain's CDR3 is CASSSRASGTGTQYF. The CDR3 DNA is TGCGCCAGCAGCTCGAGGGCTAGCGGGACGGGGACCCAGTACTTC.